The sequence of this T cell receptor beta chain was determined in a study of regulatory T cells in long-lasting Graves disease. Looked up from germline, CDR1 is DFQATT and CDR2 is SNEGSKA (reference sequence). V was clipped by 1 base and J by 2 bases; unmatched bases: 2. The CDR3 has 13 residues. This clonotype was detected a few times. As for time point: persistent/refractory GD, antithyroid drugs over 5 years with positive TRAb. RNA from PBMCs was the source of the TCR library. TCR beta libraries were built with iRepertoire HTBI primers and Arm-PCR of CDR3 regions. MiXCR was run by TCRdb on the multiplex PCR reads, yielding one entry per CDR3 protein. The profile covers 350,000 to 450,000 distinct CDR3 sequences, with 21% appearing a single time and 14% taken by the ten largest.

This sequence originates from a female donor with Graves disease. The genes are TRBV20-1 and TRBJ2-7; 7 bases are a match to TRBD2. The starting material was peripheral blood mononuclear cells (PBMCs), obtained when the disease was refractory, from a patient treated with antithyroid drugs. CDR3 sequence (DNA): TGCAGTGCTAGAGGGCGGGGGACCTACGAGCAGTACTTC. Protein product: CSARGRGTYEQYF.